This entry lists 17 T cell receptor beta chains sequenced from one sample in a study of blood T cell repertoires in COVID-19. The method was immunoSEQ multiplex PCR; TCRdb's version includes in-frame clones alone and lacks a portion of them. The sample yields approximately 130,000 clones, 75% to 90% seen once. The sequencing input was PBMCs or T cells enriched from blood (not recorded which). The receptors were gathered from a young man who had recovered from COVID-19.

The J gene is TRBJ2-1, the V gene TRBV9; D is perhaps TRBD1 (6 bases). Looked up from germline, CDR1 is SGDLS and CDR2 is YYNGEE. The CDR3 runs to 15 residues. Trimming took off 4 bases at V and 4 bases at J, with 15 bases between the two ends. Here the CDR3 reads CASSPGRGTYNEQFF. The CDR3 bases are TGTGCCAGCAGCCCAGGAAGAGGGACATACAATGAGCAGTTCTTC.

This clone has more than one count but fewer than ten. The chain couples TRBV2 to TRBJ1-2; no firm D call. This CDR3 comprises 12 residues. Germline lookup yields CDR1 SNHLY and CDR2 FYNNEI. V was pared by 6 bases and J by 5 bases, with 10 bases between. CDR3 sequence (DNA): TGTGCCAGCAGCGACCGGGAATATGGCTACACCTTC. This codes for CASSDREYGYTF.

The chain is built from TRBV4-1 and TRBJ2-3; 10 nucleotides align to TRBD2. This CDR3 is built from 17 residues. From germline, CDR1 is MGHRA and CDR2 YSYEKL. The ends lost 1 base at V and 2 bases at J; junction bases unmatched: 6. The chain's CDR3 is CASSQATSGELTDTQYF. The CDR3 DNA follows: TGCGCCAGCAGCCAAGCCACTAGCGGGGAGCTCACAGATACGCAGTATTTT.

This rearrangement joins TRBV29-1 to TRBJ2-1, with 15 bases identical to TRBD2. The CDR3 is 16 residues long. Germline V lookup: CDR1 SQVTM, CDR2 ANQGSEA. With 3 bases clipped from V and 1 base from J, the junction kept 1 base outside the gene matches. The CDR3 here is CSVDGTSGRSYNEQFF. CDR3 DNA sequence: TGCAGCGTTGACGGGACTAGCGGGAGGTCCTACAATGAGCAGTTCTTC.

CDR3 coding DNA: TGTGCCAGCAGTACCGGACAGGGGAACACTGAAGCTTTCTTT. Its translation is CASSTGQGNTEAFF. The genes are TRBV6-5 and TRBJ1-1, with 8 bases aligning to TRBD1. Germline lookup yields CDR1 MNHEY and CDR2 SVGAGI. This CDR3 has 14 amino acids. J was trimmed by 1 base and V by 5 bases; bases with no gene match: 3.

This rearrangement joins TRBV19 to TRBJ1-3; D is unresolved. CDR3 length: 13 residues. With 5 bases removed from V and 4 bases from J, the gap between germline ends came to 9 bases. Per the germline V gene, CDR1 is LNHDA and CDR2 is SQIVND (reference sequence). For the CDR3, the DNA is TGTGCCAGTAGTCTGAACTCGGGAAACACCATATATTTT. Translation: CASSLNSGNTIYF.

This clone has only a few counts. The V call is TRBV4-1, the J call TRBJ2-7; the match to TRBD1 covers 7 bases. Germline-derived CDR1 and CDR2 are MGHRA and YSYEKL. The CDR3 runs to 15 residues. V shed 1 base and J 3 bases; nucleotides not matched to a gene: 6. CDR3 amino acids: CASSQGQGKGYEQYF. CDR3 DNA: TGCGCCAGCAGCCAAGGACAGGGAAAGGGCTACGAGCAGTACTTC.

The V call is TRBV2, the J call TRBJ2-5; 12 bases map to TRBD2. Germline V CDR1 and CDR2: SNHLY, FYNNEI. The length of the CDR3 is 15 residues. Unmatched junction bases numbered 3, after V lost 4 bases and J lost 3 bases. CDR3 in DNA: TGTGCCAGCAGTGCTCGGACTAGCGGGGAAGAGACCCAGTACTTC. Translated, it gives CASSARTSGEETQYF.

Ten or more counts support this clone. The rearrangement links TRBV5-4 to TRBJ1-6, with D possibly being TRBD1 (6 bases). With 2 bases removed from V and 5 bases from J, the gap between germline ends came to 11 bases. Per germline, CDR1 SGHNT and CDR2 YYREEE (reference sequence). CDR3 size: 15 residues. The CDR3 coding sequence is TGTGCCAGCAGCTTACAGGGTTATGATAATTCACCCCTCCACTTT. Its protein is CASSLQGYDNSPLHF.

This clone occurred once. The chain links TRBV11-2 to TRBJ2-7; 7 bases are shared with TRBD1. The CDR3 totals 16 residues. Germline lookup yields CDR1 SGHAT and CDR2 FQNNGV. The V gene end was trimmed by 5 bases and the J gene end by 3 bases; junction bases not matched to a gene: 13. CDR3 region: CASSPLRRQGDYEQYF. CDR3 coding DNA: TGTGCCAGCAGCCCACTAAGACGGCAGGGGGACTACGAGCAGTACTTC.

This clone was picked up one time. The genes are TRBV7-7 and TRBJ2-3, with TRBD2 identical over 8 bases. The V gene's germline CDR1 is SSHAT and CDR2 FNYEAQ (reference sequence). Germline trimming cut 5 bases from V and 2 bases from J; bases unmatched to any gene: 6. CDR3 length equals 15 residues. CDR3 sequence reads: CASSLGLGSTDTQYF. The CDR3 nucleotides are TGTGCCAGCAGCCTGGGACTAGGGTCCACAGATACGCAGTATTTT.

The chain uses TRBV11-3 and TRBJ2-1; TRBD1 is a possible D gene (6 bases). Germline V lookup: CDR1 SGHNT, CDR2 YENEEA. The CDR3 is 15 residues long. The ends were cut back, 5 bases at V and 3 bases at J, with 14 bases in the middle. The CDR3, as DNA: TGTGCCAGCAGCGTACAGGGAGACATCTACAATGAGCAGTTCTTC. Translating gives CASSVQGDIYNEQFF.

The gene calls are TRBV25-1 and TRBJ1-1; D is unclear. CDR3 length equals 13 residues. V shed 7 bases and J shed 2 bases, with 11 bases lying between them. CDR1 and CDR2 (germline): MGHDK, SYGVNS. The CDR3 region is CASTLRGNTEAFF. CDR3 bases: TGTGCCAGCACATTGCGGGGTAACACTGAAGCTTTCTTT. Using reference TRBV25-1 and TRBJ1-1 for the parts outside the CDR3, the full variable domain is EADIYQTPRYLVIGTGKKITLECSQTMGHDKMYWYQQDPGMELHLIHYSYGVNSTEKGDLSSESTVSRIRTEHFPLTLESARPSHTSQYLCASTLRGNTEAFFGQGTRLTVV.

This chain connects TRBV7-9 to TRBJ2-1; TRBD1 matches at 8 bases. There are 16 residues in the CDR3. The germline gives CDR1 SEHNR, CDR2 FQNEAQ (reference sequence). V lost 2 bases to trimming and J lost 4 bases; unmatched junction nucleotides: 7. The CDR3 protein is CASSLSGQGAYNEQFF. CDR3 sequence (DNA): TGTGCCAGCAGCTTATCCGGGCAGGGGGCTTACAATGAGCAGTTCTTC.

This clone was seen only once. The junction and the germline gene differ at one end; a read error may be behind it. The chain links TRBV29-1 to TRBJ2-7; D not resolved. In germline, CDR1 is SQVTM, CDR2 ANQGSEA. The CDR3 runs 11 residues. DNA of the CDR3: TGCAGCGCTCTGGGCTCCGACGAGCAGTACTTC. Amino acids: CSALGSDEQYF.

J is TRBJ2-5 and V is TRBV24-1, with 9 bases matching TRBD1. This CDR3 is built from 16 residues. Trimming cost V 3 bases and J 5 bases; bases outside gene matches: 9. Germline CDR1 is KGHDR and CDR2 is SFDVKD. CDR3 in DNA: TGTGCCACCAGTGATGGGGACAGGGTGGGAGAGGAGACCCAGTACTTC. Encoded protein: CATSDGDRVGEETQYF.

This rearrangement joins TRBV5-8 to TRBJ2-7; D ambiguous. Germline-derived CDR1 and CDR2 are SGHTS and YDEGEE. The CDR3 is 12 residues long. V lost 2 bases and J lost 3, with 6 bases in between. For the CDR3, the DNA is TGTGCCAGCAGCTTTGGCCTCTACGAGCAGTACGTC. As protein: CASSFGLYEQYV.